This TCR beta chain is drawn from a study of T-cell memory formation after mild COVID-19. Study-level background: Largely donor-specific sequence clusters came from two donors. Study-level results: Pre-infection memory already had some responding clones, implying cross-reactive memory joined. Clones that contracted clustered mainly in CM and EM if CD4+ and in EMRA if CD8+.

Deletions cut 2 bases from V and 4 bases from J, with 9 bases between. CDR3 length: 13 residues. Germline lookup yields CDR1 GTSNPN and CDR2 SVGIG (reference sequence). Concerning this clonotype: No antigen is known for it.

After 5'RACE with constant-segment primers, TCR alpha and TCR beta cDNA libraries carrying sample barcodes and UMIs were obtained. TCRdb ran MiXCR on the 5' RACE reads and lists one entry per CDR3 protein. This sample has about 44,000 distinct CDR3 sequences, with less than 7.5% found just once. The chain combines TRBV30 with TRBJ1-5; D call uncertain. This sequence was found in a man aged 18 to 29 who had mild COVID-19 (a few samples of this study predate the infection). Cell type and time point are not known. Sample: PBMCs or a T cell subset sorted from them (not recorded which). The CDR3 spells CAWSSRPNQPQHF. The CDR3 DNA follows: TGTGCCTGGAGTTCTCGGCCGAATCAGCCCCAGCATTTT. Combining the CDR3 with reference TRBV30 and TRBJ1-5 gives the whole variable domain SQTIHQWPATLVQPVGSPLSLECTVEGTSNPNLYWYRQAAGRGLQLLFYSVGIGQISSEVPQNLSASRPQDRQFILSSKKLLLSDSGFYLCAWSSRPNQPQHFGDGTRLSIL.